The source of this T cell receptor beta chain is a study of blood T cell repertoires in COVID-19. Study in general: Samples representing acute and convalescent COVID-19 were sourced from the United States, Italy and Spain. Sample material is recorded as cDNA or gDNA derived from T cells, B-cell-depleted T cells, or PBMCs.

V lost 5 bases to trimming and J lost 0 bases; unmatched junction nucleotides: 7. The CDR3 is 17 amino acids. Germline lookup yields CDR1 SGHVS and CDR2 FQNEAQ. Authors' processing steps: Estimation of nucleated cell counts relied on the amplification of reference gene primers. The repertoire was sequenced with immunoSEQ multiplex PCR; TCRdb's copy has only in-frame clones and lacks some. From that table come the V and J calls and clone size; the DNA was used to work out D and trimming. The table shows 130,000 to 150,000 clones, with about 85% occurring only once. The rearrangement links TRBV7-8 to TRBJ1-6; 7 positions match TRBD1. The clonotype comes from a human donor with acute or convalescent COVID-19. The donor label of this sample is uncertain. Sequencing used peripheral blood. CDR3 loop: CASSPGTARSYNSPLHF. Here the CDR3 DNA reads TGTGCCAGCAGCCCAGGGACAGCCCGCTCCTATAATTCACCCCTCCACTTT.